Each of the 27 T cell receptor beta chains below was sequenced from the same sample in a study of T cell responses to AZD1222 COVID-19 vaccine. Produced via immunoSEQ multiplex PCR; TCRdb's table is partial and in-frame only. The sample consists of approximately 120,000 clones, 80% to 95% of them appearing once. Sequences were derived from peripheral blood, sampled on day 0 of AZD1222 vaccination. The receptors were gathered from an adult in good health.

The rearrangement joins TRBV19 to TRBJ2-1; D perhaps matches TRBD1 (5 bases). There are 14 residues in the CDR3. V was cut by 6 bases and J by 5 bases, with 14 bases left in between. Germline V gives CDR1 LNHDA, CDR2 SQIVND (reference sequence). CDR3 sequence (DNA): TGTGCCAGTAGGAGACAGCAAAACAACAATGAGCAGTTCTTC. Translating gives CASRRQQNNNEQFF.

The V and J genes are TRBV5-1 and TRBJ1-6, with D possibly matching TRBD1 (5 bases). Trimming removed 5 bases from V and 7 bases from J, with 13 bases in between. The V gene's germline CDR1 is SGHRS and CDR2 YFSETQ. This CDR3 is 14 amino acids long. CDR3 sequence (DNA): TGCGCCAGCAGGGGTCCGCAGGGCAATTCACCCCTCCACTTT. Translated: CASRGPQGNSPLHF.

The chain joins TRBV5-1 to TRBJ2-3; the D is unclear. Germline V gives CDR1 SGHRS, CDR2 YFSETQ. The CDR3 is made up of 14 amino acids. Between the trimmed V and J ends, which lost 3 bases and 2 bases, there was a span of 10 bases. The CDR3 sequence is CASSYDRSTDTQYF. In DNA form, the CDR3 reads TGCGCCAGCAGCTACGACCGTTCCACAGATACGCAGTATTTT. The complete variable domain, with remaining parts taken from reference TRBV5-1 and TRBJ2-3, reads KAGVTQTPRYLIKTRGQQVTLSCSPISGHRSVSWYQQTPGQGLQFLFEYFSETQRNKGNFPGRFSGRQFSNSRSEMNVSTLELGDSALYLCASSYDRSTDTQYFGPGTRLTVL.

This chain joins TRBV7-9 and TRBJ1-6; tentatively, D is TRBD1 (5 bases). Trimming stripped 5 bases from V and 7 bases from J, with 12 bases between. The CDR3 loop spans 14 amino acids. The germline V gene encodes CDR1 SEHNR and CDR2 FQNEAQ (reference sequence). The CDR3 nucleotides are TGTGCCAGCAGCGCCGGGGGGGAAAATTCACCCCTCCACTTT. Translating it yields CASSAGGENSPLHF. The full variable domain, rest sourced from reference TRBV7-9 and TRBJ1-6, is DTGVSQNPRHKITKRGQNVTFRCDPISEHNRLYWYRQTLGQGPEFLTYFQNEAQLEKSRLLSDRFSAERPKGSFSTLEIQRTEQGDSAMYLCASSAGGENSPLHFGNGTRLTVT.

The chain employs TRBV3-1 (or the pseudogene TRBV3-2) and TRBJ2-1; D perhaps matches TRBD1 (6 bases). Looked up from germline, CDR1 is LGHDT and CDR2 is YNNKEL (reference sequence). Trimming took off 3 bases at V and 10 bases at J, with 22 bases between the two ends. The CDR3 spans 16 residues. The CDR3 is CASSHTGRGFSWEQFF. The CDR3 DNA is TGTGCCAGCAGCCACACGGGCAGGGGTTTCTCATGGGAGCAGTTCTTC.

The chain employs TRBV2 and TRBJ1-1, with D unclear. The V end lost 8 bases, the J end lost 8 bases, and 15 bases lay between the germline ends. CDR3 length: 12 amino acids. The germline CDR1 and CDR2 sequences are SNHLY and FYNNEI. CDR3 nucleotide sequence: TGTGCCAGCGGCCCCAGGTATACCGAAGCTTTCTTT. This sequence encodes CASGPRYTEAFF.

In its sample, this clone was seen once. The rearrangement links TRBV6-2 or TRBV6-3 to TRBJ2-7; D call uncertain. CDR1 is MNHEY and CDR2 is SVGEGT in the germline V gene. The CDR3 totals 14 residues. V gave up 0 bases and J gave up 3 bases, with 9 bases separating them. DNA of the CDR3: TGTGCCAGCAGTTACTCGGGCAGAGACTACGAGCAGTACTTC. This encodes CASSYSGRDYEQYF.

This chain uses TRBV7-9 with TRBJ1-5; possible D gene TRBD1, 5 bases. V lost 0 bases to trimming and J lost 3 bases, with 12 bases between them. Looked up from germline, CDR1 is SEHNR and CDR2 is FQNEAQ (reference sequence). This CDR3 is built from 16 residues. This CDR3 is CASSLASGTHNQPQHF. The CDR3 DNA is TGTGCCAGCAGCTTAGCAAGCGGGACGCACAATCAGCCCCAGCATTTT.

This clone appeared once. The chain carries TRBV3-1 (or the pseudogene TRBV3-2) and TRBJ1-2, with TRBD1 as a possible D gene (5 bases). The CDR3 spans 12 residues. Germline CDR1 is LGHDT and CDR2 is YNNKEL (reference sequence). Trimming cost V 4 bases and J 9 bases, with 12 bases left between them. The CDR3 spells CASSLGGLSYTF. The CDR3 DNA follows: TGTGCCAGCAGCCTGGGGGGTCTAAGCTACACCTTC.

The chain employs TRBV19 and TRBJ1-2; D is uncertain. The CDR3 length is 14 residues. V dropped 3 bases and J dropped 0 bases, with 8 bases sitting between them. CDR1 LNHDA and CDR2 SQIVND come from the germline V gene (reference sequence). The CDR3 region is CASSIGQANYGYTF. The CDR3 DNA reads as TGTGCCAGTAGTATCGGCCAAGCTAACTATGGCTACACCTTC.

DNA of the CDR3: TGCGCCAGCAGTGAGAACCTGACAGGGTCTCGTGGCTACACCTTC. It codes for CASSENLTGSRGYTF. The chain combines TRBV10-2 with TRBJ1-2; 7 bases match TRBD1. The CDR3 has 15 amino acids. V shed 2 bases and J 7 bases; nucleotides not matched to a gene: 10. Per the germline V gene, CDR1 is WSHSY and CDR2 is SAAADI.

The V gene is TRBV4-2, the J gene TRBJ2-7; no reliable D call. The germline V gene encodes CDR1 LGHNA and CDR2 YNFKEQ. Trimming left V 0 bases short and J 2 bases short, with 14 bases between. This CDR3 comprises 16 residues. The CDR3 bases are TGTGCCAGCAGCCAAGATGTAGGGCAGGACCCCTACGAGCAGTACTTC. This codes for CASSQDVGQDPYEQYF.

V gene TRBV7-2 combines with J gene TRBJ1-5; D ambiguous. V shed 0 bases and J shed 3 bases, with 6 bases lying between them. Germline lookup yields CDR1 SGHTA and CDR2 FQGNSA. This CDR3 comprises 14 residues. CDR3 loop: CASSLAAHNQPQHF. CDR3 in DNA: TGTGCCAGCAGCTTAGCGGCCCACAATCAGCCCCAGCATTTT. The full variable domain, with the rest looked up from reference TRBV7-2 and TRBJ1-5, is GAGVSQSPSNKVTEKGKDVELRCDPISGHTALYWYRQSLGQGLEFLIYFQGNSAPDKSGLPSDRFSAERTGGSVSTLTIQRTQQEDSAVYLCASSLAAHNQPQHFGDGTRLSIL.

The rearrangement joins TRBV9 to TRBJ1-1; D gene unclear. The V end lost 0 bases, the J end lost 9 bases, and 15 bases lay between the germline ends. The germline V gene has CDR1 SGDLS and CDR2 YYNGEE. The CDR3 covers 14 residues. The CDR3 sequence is CASSVGFGEQQAFF. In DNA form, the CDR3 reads TGTGCCAGCAGCGTAGGATTTGGGGAGCAGCAAGCTTTCTTT.

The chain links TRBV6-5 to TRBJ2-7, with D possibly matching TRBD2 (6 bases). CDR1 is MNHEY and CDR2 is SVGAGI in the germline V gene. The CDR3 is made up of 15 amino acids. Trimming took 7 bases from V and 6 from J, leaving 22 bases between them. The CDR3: CASISVGTLSLEQYF. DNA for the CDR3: TGTGCCAGCATATCGGTAGGGACTCTATCACTCGAGCAGTACTTC.

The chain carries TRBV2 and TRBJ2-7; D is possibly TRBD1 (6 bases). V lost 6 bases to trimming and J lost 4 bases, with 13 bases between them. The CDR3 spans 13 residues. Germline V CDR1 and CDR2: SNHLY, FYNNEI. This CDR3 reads CASRVQGLYEQYF. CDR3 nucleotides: TGTGCCAGCAGGGTACAGGGCTTATACGAGCAGTACTTC.

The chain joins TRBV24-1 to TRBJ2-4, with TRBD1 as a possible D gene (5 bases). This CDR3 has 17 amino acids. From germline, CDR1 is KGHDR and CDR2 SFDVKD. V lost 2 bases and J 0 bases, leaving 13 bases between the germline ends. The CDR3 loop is CATSDSIPGLAKNIQYF. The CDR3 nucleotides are TGTGCCACCAGTGATTCAATACCAGGGTTAGCCAAAAACATTCAGTACTTC.

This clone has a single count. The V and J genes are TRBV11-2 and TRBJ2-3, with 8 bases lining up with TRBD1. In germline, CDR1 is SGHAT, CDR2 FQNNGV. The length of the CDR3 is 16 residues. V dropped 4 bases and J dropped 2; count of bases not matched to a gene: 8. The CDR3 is CASSSYRGFTTDTQYF. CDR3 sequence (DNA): TGTGCCAGCAGCTCCTACAGGGGGTTTACCACAGATACGCAGTATTTT.

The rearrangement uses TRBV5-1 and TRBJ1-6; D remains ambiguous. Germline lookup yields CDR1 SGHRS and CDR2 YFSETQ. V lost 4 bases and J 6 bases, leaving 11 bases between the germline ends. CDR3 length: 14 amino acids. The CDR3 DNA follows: TGCGCCAGCAGCCGGAGAGCACCTAATTCACCCCTCCACTTT. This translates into CASSRRAPNSPLHF.

CDR3 DNA: TGTGCCAGCAGCGTAGGACTAGATTACAATGAGCAGTTCTTC. Amino acids: CASSVGLDYNEQFF. This chain links TRBV9 with TRBJ2-1; TRBD2 might be the D (6 bases). The CDR3 spans 14 residues. V was clipped by 0 bases and J by 4 bases, with 8 bases between them. Germline CDR1 is SGDLS and CDR2 is YYNGEE.

CDR3: CASRDFSPSYEQYF. As DNA, the CDR3 is TGTGCCAGCAGGGACTTTTCTCCCTCCTACGAGCAGTACTTC. This chain joins TRBV7-8 and TRBJ2-7, with a possible D match to TRBD2 (5 bases). V lost 6 bases, J lost 0 bases, and 12 bases lay in between. Germline loops: CDR1 SGHVS, CDR2 FQNEAQ. The CDR3 runs to 14 residues.

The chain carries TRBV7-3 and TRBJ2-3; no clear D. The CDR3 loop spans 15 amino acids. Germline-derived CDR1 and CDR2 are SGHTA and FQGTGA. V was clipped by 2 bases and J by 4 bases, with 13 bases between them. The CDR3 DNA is TGTGCCAGCAGCTTATCCGCGGTGGTGTCAGATACGCAGTATTTT. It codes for CASSLSAVVSDTQYF.

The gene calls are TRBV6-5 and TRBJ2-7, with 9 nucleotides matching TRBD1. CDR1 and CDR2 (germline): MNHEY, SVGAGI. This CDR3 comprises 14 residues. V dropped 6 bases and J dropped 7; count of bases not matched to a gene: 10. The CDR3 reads CASRPRGTGQEQYF. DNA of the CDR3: TGTGCCAGCAGACCCCGGGGGACAGGGCAGGAGCAGTACTTC.

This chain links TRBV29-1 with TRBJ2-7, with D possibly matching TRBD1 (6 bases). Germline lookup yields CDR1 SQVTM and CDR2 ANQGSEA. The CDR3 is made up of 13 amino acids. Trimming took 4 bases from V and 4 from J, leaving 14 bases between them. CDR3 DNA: TGCAGCGTTGGCCAGGGGACCCTATACGAGCAGTACTTC. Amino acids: CSVGQGTLYEQYF.

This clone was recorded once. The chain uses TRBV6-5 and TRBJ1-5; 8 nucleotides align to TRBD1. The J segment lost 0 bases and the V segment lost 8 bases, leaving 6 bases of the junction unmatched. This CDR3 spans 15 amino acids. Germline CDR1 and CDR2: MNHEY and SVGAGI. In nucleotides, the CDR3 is TGTGCCAGCCGAACAGGGGGTGTTAGCAATCAGCCCCAGCATTTT. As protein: CASRTGGVSNQPQHF.

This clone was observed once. The CDR3 DNA reads as TGTGCCAGCAGCTTAGGCCAGGATCAAGAGACCCAGTACTTC. Residues: CASSLGQDQETQYF. This chain links TRBV7-9 with TRBJ2-5; D ambiguous. The V gene's germline CDR1 is SEHNR and CDR2 FQNEAQ (reference sequence). V lost 1 base and J 2 bases, leaving 8 bases between the germline ends. CDR3 length: 14 amino acids.

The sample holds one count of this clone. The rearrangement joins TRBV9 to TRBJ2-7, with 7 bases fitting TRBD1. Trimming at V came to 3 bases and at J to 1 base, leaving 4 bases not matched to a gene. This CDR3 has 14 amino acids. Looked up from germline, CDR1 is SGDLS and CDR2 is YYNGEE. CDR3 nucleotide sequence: TGTGCCAGCAGCGGTGGACAGGCTTCCTACGAGCAGTACTTC. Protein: CASSGGQASYEQYF.